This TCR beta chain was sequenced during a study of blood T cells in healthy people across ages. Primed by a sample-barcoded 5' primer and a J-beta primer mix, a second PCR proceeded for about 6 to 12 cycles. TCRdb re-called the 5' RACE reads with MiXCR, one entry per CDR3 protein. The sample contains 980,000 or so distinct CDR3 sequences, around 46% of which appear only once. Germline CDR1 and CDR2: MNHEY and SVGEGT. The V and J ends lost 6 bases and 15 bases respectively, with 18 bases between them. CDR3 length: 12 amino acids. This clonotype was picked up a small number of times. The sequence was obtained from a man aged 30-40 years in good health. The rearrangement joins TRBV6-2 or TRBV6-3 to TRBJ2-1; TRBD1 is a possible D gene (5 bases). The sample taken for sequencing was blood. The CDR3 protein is CASSLGHRQGFF. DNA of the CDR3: TGTGCCAGCAGCCTTGGACACCGCCAAGGGTTCTTC.